These T cell receptor beta chains were read from a single sample in a study of blood T cell repertoires in COVID-19. Clones were sequenced by immunoSEQ multiplex PCR, and TCRdb holds only the in-frame ones, with some missing. This sample yields 65,000 to 75,000 clones, of which roughly 89% are seen a single time; about 4.9% belongs to the top ten. The source material was peripheral blood. The receptors were gathered from a woman aged 45 to 65 with active COVID-19. CDR3s include the opening cysteine and the closing phenylalanine or tryptophan. The D gene is left open where the match is weak. Clone size appears in some rows only: once, few, many, or a class for an expanded clone.

J gene	clone size	V gene	CDR3 length	D gene	CDR3 DNA	CDR3 protein
TRBJ2-7	NA	TRBV11-2	16	NA	TGTGCCAGCAGCTTAAGAACGGGGGGCATCGGCTACGAGCAGTACTTC	CASSLRTGGIGYEQYF
TRBJ2-7	NA	TRBV12-3/TRBV12-4	13	NA	TGTGCCAGCAGTTTAGGCGGCTCCTACGAGCAGTACTTC	CASSLGGSYEQYF
TRBJ2-7	NA	TRBV7-9	16	TRBD2	TGTGCCAGCAGCTTACCCCGGACTAGCGGGAGCGGTGAGCAGTACTTC	CASSLPRTSGSGEQYF
TRBJ2-1	NA	TRBV12-2	18	NA	TGTGCAAGTCGCTTAATACCGGGACTAGCGGGGGAGTACAATGAGCAGTTCTTC	CASRLIPGLAGEYNEQFF
TRBJ2-6	NA	TRBV3-1/TRBV3-2	15	NA	TGTGCCAGCAGCCAAGAGCGCTCTGGGGCCAACGTCCTGACTTTC	CASSQERSGANVLTF
TRBJ2-1	few	TRBV10-2	18	TRBD2	TGCGCCAGCAGTGACCGGACGGGACTAGCGGGAAAAGTCGATGAGCAGTTCTTC	CASSDRTGLAGKVDEQFF
TRBJ1-6	NA	TRBV9	17	NA	TGTGCCAGCAGCCCCCGGACAGAAAGCTCCTATAATTCACCCCTCCACTTT	CASSPRTESSYNSPLHF
TRBJ1-4	NA	TRBV24-1	14	NA	TGTGCCACCAGTGATCCACTTCGAGGCGAAAAACTGTTTTTT	CATSDPLRGEKLFF
TRBJ2-3	NA	TRBV12-5	16	NA	TGTGCTAGTGGTTTAGCCAAAGGGGGATACACAGATACGCAGTATTTT	CASGLAKGGYTDTQYF
TRBJ1-5	NA	TRBV18	15	NA	TGTGCCAGCTCACAGACAGAGGATAGCAATCAGCCCCAGCATTTT	CASSQTEDSNQPQHF
TRBJ1-2	NA	TRBV27	15	TRBD1	TGTGCCAGCAGTGTCGACAGGGGGGCTAACTATGGCTACACCTTC	CASSVDRGANYGYTF
TRBJ2-7	once	TRBV6-6	15	TRBD2	TGTGCCAGCAGTTACCTCGGGACTAGCGGATACGAGCAGTACTTC	CASSYLGTSGYEQYF
TRBJ2-1	NA	TRBV2	13	TRBD1	TGTGCCAGCGGGACAGATACCTACAATGAGCAGTTCTTC	CASGTDTYNEQFF
TRBJ2-1	NA	TRBV30	16	TRBD1	TGTGCCTGGAGTGACCGGGGGACAGGGGGCCACAATGAGCAGTTCTTC	CAWSDRGTGGHNEQFF
TRBJ1-1	NA	TRBV5-1	12	TRBD1	TGCGCCAGCAGCGGGGACAGGGCTGAAGCTTTCTTT	CASSGDRAEAFF
TRBJ2-7	NA	TRBV11-2	14	NA	TGTGCCAGCAGCTTAGCACGTCCGCAGGACGAGCAGTACTTC	CASSLARPQDEQYF
TRBJ2-2	NA	TRBV9	16	NA	TGTGCCAGCAGCGTAGGAATCGGGACGAACACCGGGGAGCTGTTTTTT	CASSVGIGTNTGELFF
TRBJ2-3	NA	TRBV7-9	17	TRBD2	TGTGCCAGCAGCTTCCCTGTCGGACTAGCGGGAGTCGGTACGCAGTATTTT	CASSFPVGLAGVGTQYF
TRBJ2-5	NA	TRBV15	15	NA	TGTGCCACCAGCAGAGTAGTTTCCGACCAAGAGACCCAGTACTTC	CATSRVVSDQETQYF
TRBJ2-1	NA	TRBV5-1	16	NA	TGCGCCAGCAGCTTGGGAGTCCCAGGGAACGGCAATGAGCAGTTCTTC	CASSLGVPGNGNEQFF
TRBJ2-6	NA	TRBV18	18	TRBD1	TGTGCCAGCAACCCGACCGGGACAGGGATAGGAGGGGCCAACGTCCTGACTTTC	CASNPTGTGIGGANVLTF
TRBJ2-2	NA	TRBV3-1/TRBV3-2	16	TRBD2	TGTGCCAGCAGTGATCCGGGACTAGCGGGCCTTGGGGAGCTGTTTTTT	CASSDPGLAGLGELFF
TRBJ2-1	NA	TRBV4-1	15	NA	TGCGCCAGCAGCCGGGGCTTTGGGCCTTCCAATGAGCAGTTCTTC	CASSRGFGPSNEQFF
TRBJ2-1	NA	TRBV30	13	NA	TGTGCCTGGAGTTTCGGGGCCTACAATGAGCAGTTCTTC	CAWSFGAYNEQFF
TRBJ2-3	NA	TRBV29-1	14	NA	TGCAGCGTTGAGGGCAGCTCCACTTCAGATACGCAGTATTTT	CSVEGSSTSDTQYF
TRBJ2-3	NA	TRBV6-4	13	TRBD1	TGTGCCAGCAAGACAGGGGGCCCAGATACGCAGTATTTT	CASKTGGPDTQYF
TRBJ1-5	NA	TRBV27	15	NA	TGTGCCAGCAGGCAAGCAGGGTTGAGCAATCAGCCCCAGCATTTT	CASRQAGLSNQPQHF
TRBJ1-1	once	TRBV7-9	16	TRBD1	TGTGCCAGCAGCTTTGACCCGGGACAGCGGAACACTGAAGCTTTCTTT	CASSFDPGQRNTEAFF
TRBJ2-1	NA	TRBV28	17	TRBD2	TGTGCCAGCAGCTCCCTTAGCGGGGGGATACCCTACAATGAGCAGTTCTTC	CASSSLSGGIPYNEQFF
TRBJ1-2	NA	TRBV2	13	TRBD1	TGTGCCAGCAGCATGACAGGGATAAATGGCTACACCTTC	CASSMTGINGYTF
TRBJ2-3	NA	TRBV2	14	NA	TGTGCCAGCAGCAAGGCGGGGTCCTTGGATACGCAGTATTTT	CASSKAGSLDTQYF
TRBJ2-1	NA	TRBV30	15	NA	TGTGCCTGGATCCAAGGAGTAGGGAGAAGTAGTGAGCAGTTCTTC	CAWIQGVGRSSEQFF
TRBJ2-5	NA	TRBV19	15	TRBD2	TGTGCCAGTAGTATTGGGGGAGGGCCACGAGAGACCCAGTACTTC	CASSIGGGPRETQYF
TRBJ1-5	NA	TRBV6-6	15	NA	TGTGCCAGCAGTCCGGACATAACCCAGATACAGCCCCAGCATTTT	CASSPDITQIQPQHF
TRBJ2-7	NA	TRBV19	14	TRBD1	TGTGCCAGTAGTATAGGACAGGGGGCGTACGAGCAGTACTTC	CASSIGQGAYEQYF
TRBJ2-2	once	TRBV7-9	17	TRBD2	TGTGCCAGCAGCTTGTGGACTAGCGGGAGGGCCGCCGGGGAGCTGTTTTTT	CASSLWTSGRAAGELFF
TRBJ2-2	NA	TRBV2	15	TRBD1	TGTGCCAGCTCGTTCCGGGACAGGGGAGCCGGGGAGCTGTTTTTT	CASSFRDRGAGELFF
TRBJ2-1	NA	TRBV6-5	12	TRBD1	TGTGCCACCGGGGACAGGTGGAATGAGCAGTTCTTC	CATGDRWNEQFF
TRBJ2-5	NA	TRBV5-6	14	NA	TGTGCCAGCAGCTCCGGCAGCCCGAGGGAGACCCAGTACTTC	CASSSGSPRETQYF
TRBJ2-3	NA	TRBV4-1	14	NA	TGCGCCAGCAGCCAAGAGGGTCGCGGGGATACGCAGTATTTT	CASSQEGRGDTQYF
TRBJ1-2	NA	TRBV2	12	NA	TGTGCCAGCAGTGAATTGGCCTATGGCTACACCTTC	CASSELAYGYTF
TRBJ1-2	NA	TRBV12-3/TRBV12-4	13	TRBD1	TGTGCCAGCAGCGGGACAGGGAACTATGGCTACACCTTC	CASSGTGNYGYTF
TRBJ2-1	NA	TRBV6-4	15	NA	TGTGCCAGCAGTGACTCGAGAGAGGGGGTCAATGAGCAGTTCTTC	CASSDSREGVNEQFF
TRBJ2-7	NA	TRBV10-3	15	TRBD2	TGTGCCATCAGGGGGACTAGCGGGAGTTCTTACGAGCAGTACTTC	CAIRGTSGSSYEQYF
TRBJ2-3	NA	TRBV18	15	TRBD2	TGTGCCAGCTCACCACAGCTAGCGGGCACAGATACGCAGTATTTT	CASSPQLAGTDTQYF
TRBJ2-7	NA	TRBV6-6	15	NA	TGTGCCAGCAGTTACTCGATGGCAGGGTCCTACGAGCAGTACTTC	CASSYSMAGSYEQYF
TRBJ1-6	once	TRBV6-5	15	TRBD1	TGTGCCAGCAGCTCGGACAGGGGATATAATTCACCCCTCCACTTT	CASSSDRGYNSPLHF
TRBJ2-3	NA	TRBV5-1	16	NA	TGCGCCAGCAGCTTGGCGAGGAAAGGGGGATCAGATACGCAGTATTTT	CASSLARKGGSDTQYF
TRBJ1-2	NA	TRBV9	14	TRBD1	TGTGCCAGCAGCGAACGGGACAGTCGGTATGGCTACACCTTC	CASSERDSRYGYTF
TRBJ2-3	NA	TRBV30	16	TRBD2	TGTGCCTGGAGCGATACCGGGACTAGCGGAACAGATACGCAGTATTTT	CAWSDTGTSGTDTQYF
TRBJ2-6	NA	TRBV30	15	NA	TGTGCCTGGAGGAACAGAGGGTCTGGGGCCAACGTCCTGACTTTC	CAWRNRGSGANVLTF
TRBJ2-1	NA	TRBV3-1/TRBV3-2	18	NA	TGTGCCAGCAGCCAAGCGACCCTTGGGGGGAGGTCCTACAATGAGCAGTTCTTC	CASSQATLGGRSYNEQFF
TRBJ2-5	NA	TRBV7-3	14	NA	TGTGCCAGCAGCTTCCAGGGGAGCCAAGAGACCCAGTACTTC	CASSFQGSQETQYF